The sequence of this T cell receptor beta chain was determined in a study of T cell changes during pregnancy in multiple sclerosis. Produced via immunoSEQ multiplex PCR; TCRdb's table is partial and in-frame only. In the table there are around 70,000 clones, approximately 92% of which are singletons. Sequencing used peripheral blood, obtained before pregnancy. The source of this sequence is a female donor with multiple sclerosis, enrolled in a pregnancy study.

In DNA, the CDR3 is TGTGCCAGCAGGGGACAGGAGGATCAGCCCCAGCATTTT. It encodes CASRGQEDQPQHF. This chain connects TRBV2 to TRBJ1-5; 8 bases agree with TRBD1. CDR1 and CDR2 (germline): SNHLY, FYNNEI. The V gene end was trimmed by 6 bases and the J gene end by 5 bases; junction bases not matched to a gene: 3. The CDR3 totals 13 residues.